This entry is about one T cell receptor (beta chain). It lacks a known antigen. No base qualities exist here, and no much larger clone lies one base off it. Collaborating institutions collected whole blood in K2EDTA tubes following their own protocols. Collaborator samples were shipped for TCRbeta analysis as frozen whole blood, isolated PBMCs, or DNA extracted from either sample type. TCRbeta CDR3 regions were amplified from genomic DNA by means of the immunoSEQ Assay, a bias-controlled multiplex PCR. In the authors' own workflow: Nucleated cell counts per sample were estimated from amplification of reference gene primers within the assay. To quantify the absolute abundance of each unique TCRbeta CDR3 rearrangement, sequence reads were collapsed and filtered. For each sample, productive Simpson clonality was calculated as the square root of Simpson's diversity index across productive rearrangements. TCRdb obtained this table from immuneACCESS and retained in-frame rearrangements with V and J assigned. These tables miss some clones; where compared with another copy, unresolved V genes account for less than half of the shortfall, and the remainder is unexplained. V, J and clone size derive from that table, while D and trimming were established from the DNA sequence. The sample table lists under 50,000 clones, approximately 80% of them with a count of one. About 18% of the sample belongs to the ten largest clones.

These data are taken from a study of blood T cell repertoires in COVID-19 (dated by TCRdb to the early 2020s). General notes on the study: The collaborator samples originated in the United States, Italy and Spain and spanned the acute and convalescent phases of COVID-19. The repertoires were made available in a free public database intended to serve as a resource for research on the immune response to SARS-CoV-2. The dataset comprised deeply sampled blood TCRbeta repertoires from subjects exposed to, actively infected with, or recovered from COVID-19. A de-identified subject ID, COVID-19 status, age in years and sex were almost always included in the sample metadata. Where HLA class I and class II types were available, the types were taken from metadata supplied by the sample provider, not from assay-based typing. The material from the prospective study consisted of cDNA or gDNA derived from T cells, B-cell-depleted T cells, or PBMCs. Samples were obtained from the ongoing ImmuneRACE study (first 160 participants) and from about 1,300 subjects provided by 6 global collaborators.

Overall study results and their limits: How much clinical and demographic metadata was included differed by source and by participant, and the metadata was provided uncurated.

V loses 6 bases, J loses 9 bases, and the germline ends lie 17 bases apart. CDR1 KGHDR and CDR2 SFDVKD were looked up in the germline V gene. The CDR3 has 14 amino acids, counting the end cysteine and phenylalanine. The DNA shown is the 42-base CDR3, in frame from base 1. The sequence is built from TRBV24-1 and TRBJ2-1; matching of 5 bases hints at TRBD2 as the D gene. The sample was peripheral blood. The TCR originated in a human donor with active or convalescent COVID-19. The donor label of this sample is uncertain. The bases are TGTGCCACCAGTAGTTTCGGGGAAACGCCTGAGCAGTTCTTC. It is translated as CATSSFGETPEQFF.